This T cell receptor beta chain was recorded in a study of cytomegalovirus exposure and HLA in healthy donors. The study, taken as a whole, reports: CMV serostatus was the only immune exposure information that was available.

The PCR employed 60 Vbeta primers together with 13 Jbeta primers. Assay used: immunoSEQ multiplex PCR; TCRdb lists only in-frame clones, some missing. The sample includes about 97,000 clones, about four fifths seen only once; the top ten take about 5.5%. The donors gave bone marrow, and they were healthy. This clone was seen a handful of times. Its antigen is currently unknown. The CDR3 totals 13 residues. Germline V gives CDR1 GTSNPN, CDR2 SVGIG (reference sequence). V shed 6 bases and J 3 bases; nucleotides not matched to a gene: 7. The sequencing input was PBMCs. The rearrangement uses TRBV30 and TRBJ2-7; 8 nucleotides align to TRBD1. The receptor was derived from a man aged 40-49 years in good health and CMV-seropositive. In DNA, the CDR3 is TGTGCCTGCCACGGACAGGGAGTCTACGAGCAGTACTTC. Protein product: CACHGQGVYEQYF.